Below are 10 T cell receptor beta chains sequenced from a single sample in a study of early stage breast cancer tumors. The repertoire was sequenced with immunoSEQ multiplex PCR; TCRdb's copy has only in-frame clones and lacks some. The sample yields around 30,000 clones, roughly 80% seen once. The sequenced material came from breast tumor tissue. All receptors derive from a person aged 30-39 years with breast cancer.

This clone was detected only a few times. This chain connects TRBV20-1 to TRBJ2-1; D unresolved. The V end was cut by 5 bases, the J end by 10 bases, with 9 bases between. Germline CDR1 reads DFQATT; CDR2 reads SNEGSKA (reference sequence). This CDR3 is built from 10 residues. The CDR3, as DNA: TGCAGTGCTTGGCGAGAAGAGCAGTTCTTC. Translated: CSAWREEQFF.

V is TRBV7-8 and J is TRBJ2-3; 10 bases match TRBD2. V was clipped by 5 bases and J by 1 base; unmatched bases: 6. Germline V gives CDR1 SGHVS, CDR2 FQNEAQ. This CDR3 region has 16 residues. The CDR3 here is CASSLQAGGGTDTQYF. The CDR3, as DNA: TGTGCCAGCAGCCTTCAAGCGGGAGGGGGCACAGATACGCAGTATTTT.

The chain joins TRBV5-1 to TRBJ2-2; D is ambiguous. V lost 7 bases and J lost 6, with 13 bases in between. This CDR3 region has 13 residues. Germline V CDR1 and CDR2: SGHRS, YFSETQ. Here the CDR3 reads CASGLQGAGELFF. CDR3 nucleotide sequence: TGCGCCAGCGGATTACAAGGTGCCGGGGAGCTGTTTTTT. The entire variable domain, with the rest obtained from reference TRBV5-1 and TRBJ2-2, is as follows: KAGVTQTPRYLIKTRGQQVTLSCSPISGHRSVSWYQQTPGQGLQFLFEYFSETQRNKGNFPGRFSGRQFSNSRSEMNVSTLELGDSALYLCASGLQGAGELFFGEGSRLTVL.

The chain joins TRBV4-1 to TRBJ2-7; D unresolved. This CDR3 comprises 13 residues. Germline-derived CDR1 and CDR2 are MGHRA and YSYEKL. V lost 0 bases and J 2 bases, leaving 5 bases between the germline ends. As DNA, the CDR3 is TGCGCCAGCAGCCAAGATCCGACCTACGAGCAGTACTTC. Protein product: CASSQDPTYEQYF.

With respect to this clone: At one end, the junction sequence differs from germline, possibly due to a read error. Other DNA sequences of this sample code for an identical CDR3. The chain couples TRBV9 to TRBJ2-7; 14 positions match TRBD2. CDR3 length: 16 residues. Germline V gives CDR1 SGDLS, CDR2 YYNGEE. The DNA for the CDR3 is TGCGCCAGCAGCGTAGGGGGACTAGCGGGAGATTACGAGCAGTACTTC. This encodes CASSVGGLAGDYEQYF.

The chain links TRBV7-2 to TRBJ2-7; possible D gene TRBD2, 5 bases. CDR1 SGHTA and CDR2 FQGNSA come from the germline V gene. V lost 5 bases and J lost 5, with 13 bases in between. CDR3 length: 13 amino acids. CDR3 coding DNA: TGTGCCAGCAGCCCCGACTGGCGGGACGAGCAGTACTTC. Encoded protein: CASSPDWRDEQYF.

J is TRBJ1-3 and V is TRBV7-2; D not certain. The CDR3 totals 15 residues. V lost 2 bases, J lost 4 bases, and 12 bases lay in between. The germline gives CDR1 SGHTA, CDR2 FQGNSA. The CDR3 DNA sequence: TGTGCCAGCAGCTTAAGGCACCTGGGGGGAAACACCATATATTTT. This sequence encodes CASSLRHLGGNTIYF.

The CDR3 reads CASSQDWGVAYNEQFF. The CDR3 coding sequence is TGTGCCAGCAGCCAAGATTGGGGAGTAGCCTACAATGAGCAGTTCTTC. The chain carries TRBV14 and TRBJ2-1; weak D call: TRBD2 (5 bases). V lost 0 bases to trimming and J lost 2 bases, with 11 bases between them. The CDR3 is 16 residues long. Germline values: CDR1 SGHDN, CDR2 FVKESK.

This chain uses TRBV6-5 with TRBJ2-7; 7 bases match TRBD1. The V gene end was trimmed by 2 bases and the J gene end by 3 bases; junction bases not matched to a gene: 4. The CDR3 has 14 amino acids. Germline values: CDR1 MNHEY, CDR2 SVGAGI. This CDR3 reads CASSYLGTDYEQYF. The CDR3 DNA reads TGTGCCAGCAGTTACCTTGGGACAGACTACGAGCAGTACTTC.

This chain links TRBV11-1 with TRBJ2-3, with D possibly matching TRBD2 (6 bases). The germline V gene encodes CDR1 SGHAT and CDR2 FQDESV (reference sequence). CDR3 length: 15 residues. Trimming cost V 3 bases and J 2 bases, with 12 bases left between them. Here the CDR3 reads CASSFRAGNTDTQYF. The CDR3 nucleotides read TGTGCCAGCAGCTTTCGGGCGGGAAACACAGATACGCAGTATTTT.